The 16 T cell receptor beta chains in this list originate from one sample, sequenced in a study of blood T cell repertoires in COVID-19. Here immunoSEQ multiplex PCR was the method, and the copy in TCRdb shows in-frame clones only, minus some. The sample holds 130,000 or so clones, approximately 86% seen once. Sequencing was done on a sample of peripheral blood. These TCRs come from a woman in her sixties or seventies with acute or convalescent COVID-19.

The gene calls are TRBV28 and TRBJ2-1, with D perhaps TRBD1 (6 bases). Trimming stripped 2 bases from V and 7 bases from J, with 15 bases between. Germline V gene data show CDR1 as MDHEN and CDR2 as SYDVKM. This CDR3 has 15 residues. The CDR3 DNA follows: TGTGCCAGCAGTTTAAGTGGCACGAGGGGGAATGAGCAGTTCTTC. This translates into CASSLSGTRGNEQFF.

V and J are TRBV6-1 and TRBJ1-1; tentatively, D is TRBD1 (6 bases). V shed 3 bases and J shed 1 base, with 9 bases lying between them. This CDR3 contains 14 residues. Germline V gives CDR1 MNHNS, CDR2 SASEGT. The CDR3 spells CASSERTENTEAFF. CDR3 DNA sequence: TGTGCCAGCAGTGAGAGGACAGAGAACACTGAAGCTTTCTTT.

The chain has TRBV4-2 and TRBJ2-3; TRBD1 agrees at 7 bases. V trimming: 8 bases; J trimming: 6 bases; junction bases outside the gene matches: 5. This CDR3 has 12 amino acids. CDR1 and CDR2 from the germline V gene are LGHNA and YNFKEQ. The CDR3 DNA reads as TGTGCCAGCTCCGACAGGGCCGATACGCAGTATTTT. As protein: CASSDRADTQYF.

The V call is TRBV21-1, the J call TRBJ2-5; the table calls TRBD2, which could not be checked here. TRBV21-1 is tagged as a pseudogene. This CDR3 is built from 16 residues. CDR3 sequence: CASSKMEKRLQETQYF. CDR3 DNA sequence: TGTGCCAGCAGCAAGATGGAGAAGCGGCTCCAAGAGACCCAGTACTTC.

For the CDR3, the DNA is TGTGCCAGCAGTCGGGACTTCAATAGCAATCAGCCCCAGCATTTT. Residues: CASSRDFNSNQPQHF. The chain is built from TRBV4-2 and TRBJ1-5, with a tentative D call TRBD1 (5 bases). CDR1 is LGHNA and CDR2 is YNFKEQ in the germline V gene. The CDR3 runs to 15 residues. The ends were cut back, 6 bases at V and 0 bases at J, with 12 bases in the middle.

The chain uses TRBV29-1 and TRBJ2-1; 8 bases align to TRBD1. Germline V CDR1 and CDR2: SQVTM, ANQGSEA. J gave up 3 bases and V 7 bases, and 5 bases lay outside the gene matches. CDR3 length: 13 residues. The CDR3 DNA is TGCAGCGCCCGGGACAGGAGCTACAATGAGCAGTTCTTC. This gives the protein CSARDRSYNEQFF.

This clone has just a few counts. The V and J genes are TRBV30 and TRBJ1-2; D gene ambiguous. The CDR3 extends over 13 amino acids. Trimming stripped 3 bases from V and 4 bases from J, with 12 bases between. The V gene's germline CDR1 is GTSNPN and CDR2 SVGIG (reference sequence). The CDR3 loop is CAWRPTMGYGYTF. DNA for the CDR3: TGTGCCTGGAGGCCGACTATGGGCTATGGCTACACCTTC.

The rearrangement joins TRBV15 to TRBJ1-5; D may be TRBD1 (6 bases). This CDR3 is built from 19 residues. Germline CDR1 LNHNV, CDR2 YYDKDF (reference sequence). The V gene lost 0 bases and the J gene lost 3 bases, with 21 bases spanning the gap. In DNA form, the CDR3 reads TGTGCCACCAGCAGAGATTATGGTTCCGGGCAGGGGTACAATCAGCCCCAGCATTTT. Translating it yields CATSRDYGSGQGYNQPQHF.

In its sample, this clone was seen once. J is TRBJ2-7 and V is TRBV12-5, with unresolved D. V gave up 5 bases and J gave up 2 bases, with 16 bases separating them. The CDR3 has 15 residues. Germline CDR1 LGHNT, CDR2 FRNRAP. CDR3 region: CASGNLGRSPYEQYF. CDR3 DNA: TGTGCTAGTGGTAACCTCGGCAGGTCCCCCTACGAGCAGTACTTC.

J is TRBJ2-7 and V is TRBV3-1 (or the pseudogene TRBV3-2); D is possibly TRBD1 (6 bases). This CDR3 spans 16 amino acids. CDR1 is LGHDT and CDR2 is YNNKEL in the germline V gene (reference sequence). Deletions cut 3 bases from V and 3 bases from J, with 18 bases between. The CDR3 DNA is TGTGCCAGCAGCCAGGGTTTCACAGGGAAGGGCTACGAGCAGTACTTC. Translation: CASSQGFTGKGYEQYF.

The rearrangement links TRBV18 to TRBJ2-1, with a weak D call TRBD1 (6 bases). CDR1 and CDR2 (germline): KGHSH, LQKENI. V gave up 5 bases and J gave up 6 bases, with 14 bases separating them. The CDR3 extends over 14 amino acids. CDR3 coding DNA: TGTGCCAGCTCATCCCGGACAGCCGTCAATGAGCAGTTCTTC. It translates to CASSSRTAVNEQFF. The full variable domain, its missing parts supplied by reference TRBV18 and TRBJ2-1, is NAGVMQNPRHLVRRRGQEARLRCSPMKGHSHVYWYRQLPEEGLKFMVYLQKENIIDESGMPKERFSAEFPKEGPSILRIQQVVRGDSAAYFCASSSRTAVNEQFFGPGTRLTVL.

The CDR3 spells CASSLLGQGSDEQYF. The CDR3, as DNA: TGTGCCAGCAGCCTCCTAGGACAGGGGTCGGACGAGCAGTACTTC. This chain joins TRBV5-6 and TRBJ2-7; 9 bases map to TRBD1. J gave up 5 bases and V 4 bases, and 10 bases lay outside the gene matches. Germline V gives CDR1 SGHDT, CDR2 YYEEEE. The CDR3 length is 15 residues.

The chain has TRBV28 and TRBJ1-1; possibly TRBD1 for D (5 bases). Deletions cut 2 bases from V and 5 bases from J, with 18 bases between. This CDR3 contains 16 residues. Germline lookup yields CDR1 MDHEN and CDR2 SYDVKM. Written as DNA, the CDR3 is TGTGCCAGCAGTTTAATCGCAGGGTTGGCCCGAACTGAAGCTTTCTTT. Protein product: CASSLIAGLARTEAFF.

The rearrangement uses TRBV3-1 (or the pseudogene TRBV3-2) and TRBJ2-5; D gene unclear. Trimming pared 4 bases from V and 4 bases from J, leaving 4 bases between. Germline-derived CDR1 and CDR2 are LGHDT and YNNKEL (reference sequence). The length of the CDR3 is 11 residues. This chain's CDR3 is CASSPGETQYF. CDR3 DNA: TGTGCCAGCAGCCCGGGAGAGACCCAGTACTTC.

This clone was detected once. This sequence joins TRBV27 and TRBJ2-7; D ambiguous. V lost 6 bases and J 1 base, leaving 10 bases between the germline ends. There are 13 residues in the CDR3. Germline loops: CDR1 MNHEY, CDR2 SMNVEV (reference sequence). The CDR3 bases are TGTGCCAGCAGCCTGGCCCCGTCCTACGAGCAGTACTTC. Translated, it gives CASSLAPSYEQYF.

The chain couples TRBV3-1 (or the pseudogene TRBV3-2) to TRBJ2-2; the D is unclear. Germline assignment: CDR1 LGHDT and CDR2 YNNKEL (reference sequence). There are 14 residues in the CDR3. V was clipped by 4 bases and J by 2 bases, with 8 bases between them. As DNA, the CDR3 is TGTGCCAGCAGCCCCAACACCAACACCGGGGAGCTGTTTTTT. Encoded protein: CASSPNTNTGELFF.